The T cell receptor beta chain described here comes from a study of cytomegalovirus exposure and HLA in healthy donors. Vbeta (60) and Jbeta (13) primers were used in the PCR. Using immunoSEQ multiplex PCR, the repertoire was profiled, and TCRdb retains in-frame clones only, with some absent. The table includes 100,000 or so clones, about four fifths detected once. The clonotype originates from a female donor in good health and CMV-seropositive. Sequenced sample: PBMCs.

The CDR3 DNA reads TGTGCCAGCAGCTTGGCAGGGGATAACTATGGCTACACCTTC. Its protein is CASSLAGDNYGYTF. V gene TRBV5-6 combines with J gene TRBJ1-2; TRBD1 is a possible D gene (6 bases). This CDR3 region has 14 residues. Looked up from germline, CDR1 is SGHDT and CDR2 is YYEEEE. The germline V and J ends were trimmed by 0 bases and 1 base, with 7 bases remaining between them.